The clone carrying this T cell receptor (beta chain) was observed a few times. The antigen is unknown. The data originate from a study of blood T cells in healthy people across ages. Study-level results: Age showed a roughly linear inverse relationship with TCR beta diversity per million T cells. Expanded clonotype changes were possibly confounded by unknown donor CMV status.

PCR was performed a second time for roughly 7 to 11 cycles using a sample-barcoded 5' primer and a J-beta primer mix. From the 5' RACE reads, TCRdb called clonotypes with MiXCR, one entry per CDR3 protein. The repertoire holds roughly 1,500,000 distinct CDR3 sequences, with around two fifths as singletons. Germline V CDR1 and CDR2: SGHTA, FQGNSA. The CDR3 runs to 13 residues. Trimming took 4 bases from V and 4 from J, leaving 10 bases between them. The sample taken for sequencing was blood. The sequence was collected from a woman younger than 35 in good health. The gene calls are TRBV7-2 and TRBJ1-1; D not certain. CDR3 protein: CASSSNPGTEAFF. The CDR3 region has the DNA TGTGCCAGCAGCTCCAACCCTGGCACTGAAGCTTTCTTT.